This TCR beta chain is drawn from a study of blood T cell repertoires in COVID-19. V lost 5 bases and J lost 4, with 11 bases in between. The CDR3 is 13 amino acids. The germline V gene has CDR1 LNHDA and CDR2 SQIVND (reference sequence). Repertoires were generated with immunoSEQ multiplex PCR, while TCRdb's copy carries only in-frame clones and drops some. This sample has around 300,000 clones, with around 90% found just once. The sequence derives from a man aged 45-65 years with active or convalescent COVID-19. The material sequenced was peripheral blood. The V gene is TRBV19, the J gene TRBJ1-2; D call uncertain. The CDR3 sequence is CASSAGPSYGYTF. CDR3 sequence (DNA): TGTGCCAGTAGTGCAGGCCCCTCCTATGGCTACACCTTC.